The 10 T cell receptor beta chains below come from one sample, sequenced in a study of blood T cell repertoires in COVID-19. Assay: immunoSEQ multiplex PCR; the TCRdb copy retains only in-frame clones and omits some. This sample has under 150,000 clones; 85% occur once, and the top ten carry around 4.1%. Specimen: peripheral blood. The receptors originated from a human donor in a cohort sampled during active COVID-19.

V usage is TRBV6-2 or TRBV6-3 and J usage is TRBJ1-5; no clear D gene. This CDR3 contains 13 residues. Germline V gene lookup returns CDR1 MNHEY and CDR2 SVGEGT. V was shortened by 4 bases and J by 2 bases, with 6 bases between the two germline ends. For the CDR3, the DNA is TGTGCCAGCAGTTTGACTGGCAATCAGCCCCAGCATTTT. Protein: CASSLTGNQPQHF.

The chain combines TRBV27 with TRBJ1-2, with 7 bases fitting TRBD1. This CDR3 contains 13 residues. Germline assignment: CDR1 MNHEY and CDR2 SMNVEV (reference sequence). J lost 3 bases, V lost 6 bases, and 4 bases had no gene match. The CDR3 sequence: CASSNGQDYGYTF. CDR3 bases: TGTGCCAGCAGCAATGGACAGGACTATGGCTACACCTTC.

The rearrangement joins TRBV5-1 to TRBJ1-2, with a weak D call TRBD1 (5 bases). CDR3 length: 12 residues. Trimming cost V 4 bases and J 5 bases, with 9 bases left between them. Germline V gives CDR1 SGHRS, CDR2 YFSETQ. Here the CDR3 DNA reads TGCGCCAGCAGCCCGGCAGGGTATGGCTACACCTTC. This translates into CASSPAGYGYTF.

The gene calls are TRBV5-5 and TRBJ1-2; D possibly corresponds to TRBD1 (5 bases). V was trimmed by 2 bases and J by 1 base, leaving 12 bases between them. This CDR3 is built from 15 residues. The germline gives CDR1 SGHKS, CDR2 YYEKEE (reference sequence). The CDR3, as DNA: TGTGCCAGCAGCTTCCAGGGAGGAAATAACTATGGCTACACCTTC. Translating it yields CASSFQGGNNYGYTF.

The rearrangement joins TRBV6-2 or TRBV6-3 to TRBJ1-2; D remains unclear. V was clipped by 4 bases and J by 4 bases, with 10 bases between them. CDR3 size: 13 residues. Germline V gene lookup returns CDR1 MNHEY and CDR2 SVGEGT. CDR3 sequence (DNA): TGTGCCAGCAGTTGGCGGGCCATCTATGGCTACACCTTC. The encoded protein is CASSWRAIYGYTF.

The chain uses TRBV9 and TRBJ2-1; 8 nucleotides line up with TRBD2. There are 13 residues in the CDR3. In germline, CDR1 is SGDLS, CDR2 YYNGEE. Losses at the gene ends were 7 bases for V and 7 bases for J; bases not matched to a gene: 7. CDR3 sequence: CASGGLAGNEQFF. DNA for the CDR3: TGTGCCAGCGGGGGGCTAGCGGGTAATGAGCAGTTCTTC.

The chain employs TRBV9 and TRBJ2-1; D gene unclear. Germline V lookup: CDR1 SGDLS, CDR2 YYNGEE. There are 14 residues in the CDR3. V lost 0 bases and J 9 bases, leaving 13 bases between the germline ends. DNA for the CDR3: TGTGCCAGCAGCGTAGATGTCCCGTCCGGTGAGCAGTTCTTC. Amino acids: CASSVDVPSGEQFF.

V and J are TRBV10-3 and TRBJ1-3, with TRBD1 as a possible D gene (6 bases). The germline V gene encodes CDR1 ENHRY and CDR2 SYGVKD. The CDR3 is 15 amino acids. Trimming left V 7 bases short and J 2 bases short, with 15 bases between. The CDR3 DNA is TGTGCCATCACCCACCGGGACACTCCTGGAAACACCATATATTTT. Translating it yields CAITHRDTPGNTIYF.

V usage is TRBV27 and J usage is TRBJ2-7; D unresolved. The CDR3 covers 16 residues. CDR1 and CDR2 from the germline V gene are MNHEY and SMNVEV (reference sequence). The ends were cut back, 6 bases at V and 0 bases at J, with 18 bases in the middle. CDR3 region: CASSADAWRNSYEQYF. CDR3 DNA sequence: TGTGCCAGCAGCGCAGACGCCTGGCGGAACTCCTACGAGCAGTACTTC.

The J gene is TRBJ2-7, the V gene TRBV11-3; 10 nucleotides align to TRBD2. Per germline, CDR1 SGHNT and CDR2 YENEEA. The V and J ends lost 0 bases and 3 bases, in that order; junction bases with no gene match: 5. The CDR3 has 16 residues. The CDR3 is CASSLDRTSGRYEQYV. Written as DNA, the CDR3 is TGTGCCAGCAGCTTAGATCGGACTAGCGGCCGCTACGAGCAGTACGTC.